This TCR beta chain comes out of a study of radiotherapy plus CTLA-4 blockade in lung cancer (dated by TCRdb to the late 2010s). General notes on the study: Objective responses were observed in more than 15% of enrolled patients, and disease control was achieved in 31%.

This clone was observed a single time. The specificity of this receptor is unknown. No quality values exist for individual bases; no much larger clone is one base distant. The library was generated by the immunoSEQ multiplex PCR assay. Not all clones reach the TCRdb copy of this immuneACCESS table, which keeps in-frame sequences only. Checked studies attribute under half of the gap to unresolved V genes and leave the rest unexplained. The sample profile shows some 37,000 clones; 70% to 80% of them were found once. 8% to 9% of the sample is taken by the ten largest. In this study, focal radiation therapy paired with CTLA-4 blockade (ipilimumab) was tested in patients who had chemo-refractory metastatic non-small-cell lung cancer. The full study reports these points: TCR clones derived from tumors expanded in peripheral blood after treatment with radiotherapy and ipilimumab. Increased serum interferon-beta after radiation, together with early dynamic changes in blood T cell clones, were reported to be the strongest predictors of response.

Trimming costs V 2 bases and J 7 bases, and their ends lie 12 bases apart. The CDR3 runs 13 amino acids, cysteine and valine included. The retained sequence is limited to the CDR3, 39 bases, with the frame set at the first base. As encoded in the germline V gene, CDR1 is MDHEN while CDR2 is SYDVKM. The sequencing used peripheral blood, collected from a patient treated with radiotherapy plus ipilimumab. The sequence was obtained from a human donor with non-small cell lung cancer who had stable disease on radiotherapy plus ipilimumab. The chain employs TRBV28 and TRBJ2-7; there is no confident call for the D gene. This receptor has the CDR3 CASSLRGHTEQYV. The nucleotide sequence is given as TGTGCCAGCAGTTTACGCGGCCATACGGAGCAGTACGTC.